This TCR beta chain appears in the sequencing data of a study of T-cell reconstitution after alpha-beta-depleted transplantation in children. General study points: Surviving recipient T cells and thymic progenitors underlay high day-60 TCRbeta diversity in some patients. When one year had passed after transplant, most T-cell counts and diversity came from newly produced T cells. Expanded clones from the graft, numbering several hundred, reportedly supplied alpha-beta T cells about two months after transplant.

Molecular barcoding with unique molecular identifiers was used for the TCRbeta library. MiXCR, applied by TCRdb to the PCR reads, yields one record per CDR3 protein. The sample lists approximately 300,000 distinct CDR3 sequences, roughly 11% occurring once. There are many counts of this clonotype. Its antigen is undetermined. The CDR3 is 15 residues long. The germline gives CDR1 MDHEN, CDR2 SYDVKM. Deletions cut 8 bases from V and 5 bases from J, with 18 bases between. Sequenced here: peripheral blood, sampled 180 days after TCRalphabeta/CD19-depleted stem cell transplant. This TCR was recovered from a male patient between 2 and 10 years old who had a stem cell transplant for chronic granulomatous disease, so the T cells may come from the graft donor. The V and J genes are TRBV28 and TRBJ2-2; D is perhaps TRBD1 (6 bases). This CDR3 is CASLPNRVGTGELFF. CDR3 sequence (DNA): TGTGCCAGCCTACCAAACAGGGTTGGGACCGGGGAGCTGTTTTTT.